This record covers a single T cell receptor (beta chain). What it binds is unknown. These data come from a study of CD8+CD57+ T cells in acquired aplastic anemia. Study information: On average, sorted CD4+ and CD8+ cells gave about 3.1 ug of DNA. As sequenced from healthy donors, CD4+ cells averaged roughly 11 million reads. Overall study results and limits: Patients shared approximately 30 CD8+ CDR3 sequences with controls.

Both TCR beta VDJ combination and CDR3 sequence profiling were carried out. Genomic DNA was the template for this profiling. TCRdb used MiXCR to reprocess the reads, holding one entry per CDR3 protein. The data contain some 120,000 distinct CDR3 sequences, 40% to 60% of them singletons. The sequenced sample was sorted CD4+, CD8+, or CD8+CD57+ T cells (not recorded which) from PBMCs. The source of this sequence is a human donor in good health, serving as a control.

As DNA, the CDR3 is TGTGCCACCAGCAGAGGTGGCATACAAGAGACCCAGTACTTC. Translating gives CATSRGGIQETQYF. The chain carries TRBV15 and TRBJ2-5, with D unresolved. Looked up from germline, CDR1 is LNHNV and CDR2 is YYDKDF (reference sequence). The CDR3 is made up of 14 amino acids. Trimming took off 1 base at V and 2 bases at J, with 8 bases between the two ends.